This TCR beta chain emerged from a study of Graves' ophthalmopathy and Graves' hyperthyroidism. Using RNA transcripts, the TCR beta CDR3 regions were amplified. An opening RT-PCR round employed HTBI primers and preceded a second-round multiplex PCR. TCRdb recomputed calls from the multiplex PCR reads with MiXCR, one row per CDR3 protein. The sample has over 150,000 distinct CDR3 sequences, under 40% seen once. Material: peripheral blood. The clonotype was recovered from a woman aged 40 to 55 with Graves' ophthalmopathy.

CDR3 nucleotide sequence: TGTGCCAGCAGTGAGGACACATATGAAGCTTTCTTT. It yields the protein CASSEDTYEAFF. The chain carries TRBV28 and TRBJ1-1; TRBD1 might be the D (5 bases). CDR3 length equals 12 residues. Germline V CDR1 and CDR2: MDHEN, SYDVKM. Trimming pared 5 bases from V and 7 bases from J, leaving 11 bases between.